A single sample gave rise to the 8 T cell receptor beta chains below, sequenced in a study of blood T cell repertoires in COVID-19 (dated by TCRdb to 2018 to 2021). Preparation of the library involved the immunoSEQ multiplex PCR assay. The table was pulled from immuneACCESS by TCRdb, which kept in-frame rearrangements only. Such tables lose some clones; where checked, under half of the loss comes from unresolved V genes, and the rest has no known cause. Here the sample has roughly 220,000 clones; roughly 80% occur a single time. The top ten clonotypes cover under 1.5% of the sample. The sample consisted of PBMCs or T cells enriched from blood (not recorded which). The receptors stem from a woman in her forties with acute COVID-19.

The chain links TRBV4-3 to TRBJ1-1, with TRBD1 matching over 10 bases. Per the germline V gene, CDR1 is LGHNA and CDR2 is YSLEER. Losses at the gene ends were 5 bases for V and 5 bases for J; bases not matched to a gene: 8. The CDR3 is 15 amino acids. As DNA, the CDR3 is TGCGCCAGCAGCTGGGGGACAGGGGAAGATACTGAAGCTTTCTTT. Translating it yields CASSWGTGEDTEAFF.

V is TRBV9 and J is TRBJ2-7; D is perhaps TRBD2 (6 bases). Germline V CDR1 and CDR2: SGDLS, YYNGEE. The length of the CDR3 is 15 residues. The V end was cut by 4 bases, the J end by 5 bases, with 19 bases between. In DNA form, the CDR3 reads TGTGCCAGCAGCTTTTCCTCGGACTACTCTCACGAGCAGTACTTC. Encoded protein: CASSFSSDYSHEQYF.

V and J are TRBV30 and TRBJ2-7; D is uncertain. The germline V gene encodes CDR1 GTSNPN and CDR2 SVGIG (reference sequence). V gave up 5 bases and J gave up 4 bases, with 6 bases separating them. The CDR3 is made up of 10 amino acids. For the CDR3, the DNA is TGTGCCTGGTCAGGATACGAGCAGTACTTC. Its translation: CAWSGYEQYF.

This clone was counted between two and nine times. This chain uses TRBV19 with TRBJ2-3; TRBD2 matches 11 bases. J lost 4 bases, V lost 8 bases, and 8 bases had no gene match. The CDR3 is 15 amino acids. CDR1 and CDR2 from the germline V gene are LNHDA and SQIVND (reference sequence). Written as DNA, the CDR3 is TGTGCCAGTCAGCTTAGCGGGAGGGCTGCAGATACGCAGTATTTT. It encodes CASQLSGRAADTQYF.

V is TRBV24-1 and J is TRBJ2-3; 9 nucleotides align to TRBD1. Germline values: CDR1 KGHDR, CDR2 SFDVKD. V shed 0 bases and J 6 bases; nucleotides not matched to a gene: 6. The length of the CDR3 is 16 residues. As DNA, the CDR3 is TGTGCCACCAGTGATTTGGTGACAGGGGGTGTGGATACGCAGTATTTT. It yields the protein CATSDLVTGGVDTQYF.

The chain joins TRBV5-8 to TRBJ1-2; 11 positions agree with TRBD1. The CDR3 sequence is 13 residues long. From germline, CDR1 is SGHTS and CDR2 YDEGEE. Losses at the gene ends were 5 bases for V and 8 bases for J; bases not matched to a gene: 5. Here the CDR3 reads CASSRDRGDGYTF. CDR3 DNA sequence: TGTGCCAGCAGTCGGGACAGGGGGGACGGCTACACCTTC. Drawing the rest from reference TRBV5-8 and TRBJ1-2, the complete variable domain is EAGVTQSPTHLIKTRGQQATLRCSPISGHTSVYWYQQALGLGLQFLLWYDEGEERNRGNFPPRFSGRQFPNYSSELNVNALELEDSALYLCASSRDRGDGYTFGSGTRLTVV.

The chain employs TRBV13 and TRBJ2-3, with 7 bases aligning to TRBD2. The V gene end was trimmed by 4 bases and the J gene end by 9 bases; junction bases not matched to a gene: 10. From germline, CDR1 is PRHDT and CDR2 FYEKMQ (reference sequence). This CDR3 contains 14 residues. The CDR3, as DNA: TGTGCCAGCAGCTCCCGGTCTAGCGGTGAGACGCAGTATTTT. This codes for CASSSRSSGETQYF.

This chain links TRBV5-1 with TRBJ1-2, with D maybe TRBD1 (6 bases). The length of the CDR3 is 15 residues. With 4 bases removed from V and 0 bases from J, the gap between germline ends came to 13 bases. Germline CDR1 is SGHRS and CDR2 is YFSETQ. The CDR3 DNA is TGCGCCAGCAGCGGCGGACAGTACTCTAACTATGGCTACACCTTC. It is translated as CASSGGQYSNYGYTF.